A single sample gave rise to the 4 T cell receptor beta chains below, sequenced in a study of post-analysis software for immune sequencing data. The study, taken as a whole, reports: TRBV5-6, TRBV5-1 and TRBV20-1 belonged to a set of five TRBV segments that were more frequent in patients than controls.

The TCR beta cDNA libraries carried unique molecular identifiers. TCRdb passed the PCR reads through MiXCR, listing each CDR3 protein once. The data hold roughly 410,000 distinct CDR3 sequences, with less than 35% observed a single time. These receptors' targets are unknown. The sequencing input was blood. The receptors were sampled from a girl aged 5 to 17 with multiple sclerosis.

V gene TRBV6-2 or TRBV6-3 combines with J gene TRBJ2-5, with TRBD2 matching over 14 bases. With V trimmed by 6 bases and J by 1 base, 4 bases remained unmatched. The CDR3 has 16 residues. Germline-derived CDR1 and CDR2 are MNHEY and SVGEGT. The chain's CDR3 is CASSRLAGGTQETQYF. CDR3 DNA: TGTGCCAGCAGCCGACTAGCGGGGGGGACCCAAGAGACCCAGTACTTC.

The chain has TRBV7-9 and TRBJ1-1; 7 bases agree with TRBD1. The germline CDR1 and CDR2 sequences are SEHNR and FQNEAQ (reference sequence). The junction had 7 bases not matched to a gene; V was cut back by 6 bases and J by 0 bases. The CDR3 length is 15 residues. The DNA of the CDR3 is TGTGCCAGCAGAGCCCAGGGACAGCTGAACACTGAAGCTTTCTTT. Translating gives CASRAQGQLNTEAFF.

DNA for the CDR3: TGCAGCGTTGTAAAAGAGACCCAGTACTTC. It specifies CSVVKETQYF. The genes are TRBV29-1 and TRBJ2-5; D call uncertain. This CDR3 region has 10 residues. Germline lookup yields CDR1 SQVTM and CDR2 ANQGSEA. Trimming removed 4 bases from V and 3 bases from J, with 3 bases in between.

The genes are TRBV2 and TRBJ1-5, with D hard to call. Deletions cut 5 bases from V and 5 bases from J, with 4 bases between. Germline V CDR1 and CDR2: SNHLY, FYNNEI. There are 11 residues in the CDR3. The CDR3 region is CASSYDQPQHF. DNA of the CDR3: TGTGCCAGCAGTTACGATCAGCCCCAGCATTTT.